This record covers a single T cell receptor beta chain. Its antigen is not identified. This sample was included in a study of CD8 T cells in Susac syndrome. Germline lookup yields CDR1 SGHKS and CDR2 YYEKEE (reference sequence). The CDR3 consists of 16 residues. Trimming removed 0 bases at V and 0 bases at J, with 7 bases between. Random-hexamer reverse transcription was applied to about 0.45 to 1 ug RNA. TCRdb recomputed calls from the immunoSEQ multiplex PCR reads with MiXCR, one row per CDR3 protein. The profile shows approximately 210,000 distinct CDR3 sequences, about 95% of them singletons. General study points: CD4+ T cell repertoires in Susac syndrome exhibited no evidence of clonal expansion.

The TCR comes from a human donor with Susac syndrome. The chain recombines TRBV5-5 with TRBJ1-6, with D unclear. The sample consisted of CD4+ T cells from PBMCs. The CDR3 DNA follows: TGTGCCAGCAGCTTGGACGGGAGCTCCTATAATTCACCCCTCCACTTT. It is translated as CASSLDGSSYNSPLHF.